This T cell receptor (beta chain) was captured in a study of blood T cell repertoires in COVID-19. Turning to the study itself: T cells, B-cell-depleted T cells, or PBMCs supplied cDNA or gDNA.

Individuals aged 18 to 89 years were recruited from approximately 24 US areas. Allocation to cohorts depended on clinical history reported by the participants. Original processing notes: Reference gene primer amplification in the assay estimated nucleated cell counts. Clones were sequenced by immunoSEQ multiplex PCR, and TCRdb holds only the in-frame ones, with some missing. V, J and clone size were drawn from that table, and D and trimming were deduced from the DNA. The data contain roughly 500,000 clones, approximately 91% of them singletons. The sequencing input was PBMCs or T cells enriched from blood (not recorded which). This clonotype was obtained from a woman aged 60-75 years who had recovered from COVID-19.

The CDR3 DNA sequence: TGCGCCAGCAGCCAACCTAGCGGGGGCTACTACAATGAGCAGTTCTTC. This encodes CASSQPSGGYYNEQFF. The rearrangement joins TRBV4-1 to TRBJ2-1; TRBD2 aligns across 10 bases. Germline V gene lookup returns CDR1 MGHRA and CDR2 YSYEKL. The CDR3 extends over 16 amino acids. The V and J ends lost 2 bases and 3 bases, in that order; junction bases with no gene match: 4.